The 26 T cell receptor beta chains below were found in one sample sequenced in a study of PD-1 blockade in classical Hodgkin lymphoma. In every patient, relapse followed autologous stem cell transplantation, while exposure to brentuximab vedotin differed. Measured with immunoSEQ multiplex PCR; TCRdb has only the in-frame clones, and not every one. The sample yields fewer than 90,000 clones, around 86% seen once. The sample in question was peripheral blood mononuclear cells (PBMCs), obtained at baseline. The receptors were sampled from a human donor with classical Hodgkin lymphoma.

This clone was counted only a few times. The V call is TRBV4-1, the J call TRBJ2-3; TRBD2 is a possible D gene (6 bases). Trimming took off 0 bases at V and 2 bases at J, with 18 bases between the two ends. Germline V gene data show CDR1 as MGHRA and CDR2 as YSYEKL. This CDR3 spans 18 amino acids. The CDR3 region has the DNA TGCGCCAGCAGCCAAGAGGCAGGCGGAAGCGGGTTCACAGATACGCAGTATTTT. This sequence encodes CASSQEAGGSGFTDTQYF.

The chain couples TRBV19 to TRBJ2-2; 8 bases map to TRBD2. The CDR3 consists of 14 residues. CDR1 LNHDA and CDR2 SQIVND come from the germline V gene (reference sequence). V trimming: 3 bases; J trimming: 6 bases; junction bases outside the gene matches: 3. This chain's CDR3 is CASSIGRAAGELFF. The CDR3 DNA is TGTGCCAGTAGTATCGGGAGGGCCGCCGGGGAGCTGTTTTTT.

This clone appeared a single time. The chain is built from TRBV19 and TRBJ1-2; 8 nucleotides align to TRBD1. V lost 7 bases and J lost 10; bases outside the gene matches: 11. From germline, CDR1 is LNHDA and CDR2 SQIVND (reference sequence). The CDR3 covers 13 residues. This CDR3 is CASTADRGGVYTF. The CDR3 nucleotides read TGTGCCAGTACCGCAGACAGGGGCGGCGTCTACACCTTC. The full variable domain, with the rest looked up from reference TRBV19 and TRBJ1-2, is DGGITQSPKYLFRKEGQNVTLSCEQNLNHDAMYWYRQDPGQGLRLIYYSQIVNDFQKGDIAEGYSVSREKKESFPLTVTSAQKNPTAFYLCASTADRGGVYTFGSGTRLTVV.

The rearrangement joins TRBV6-5 to TRBJ1-3; D is perhaps TRBD1 (5 bases). CDR1 is MNHEY, CDR2 SVGAGI, per germline. V lost 2 bases and J 4 bases, leaving 15 bases between the germline ends. This CDR3 has 16 amino acids. CDR3 in DNA: TGTGCCAGCAGTTACGGTCTGGGGACGAGGGGAAACACCATATATTTT. Translating it yields CASSYGLGTRGNTIYF.

There are a few counts of this clone. The chain recombines TRBV9 with TRBJ1-2; a weak D match, TRBD1 (5 bases). The CDR3 spans 12 residues. Trimming took off 6 bases at V and 3 bases at J, with 9 bases between the two ends. In germline, CDR1 is SGDLS, CDR2 YYNGEE. CDR3 DNA sequence: TGTGCCAGCACAGGGACTGACTATGGCTACACCTTC. It translates to CASTGTDYGYTF.

The chain couples TRBV5-1 to TRBJ2-1, with TRBD2 identical over 7 bases. Germline V lookup: CDR1 SGHRS, CDR2 YFSETQ. The CDR3 has 16 residues. V shed 0 bases and J 8 bases; nucleotides not matched to a gene: 11. The CDR3 here is CASSLGGSWVWDEQFF. The CDR3 region has the DNA TGCGCCAGCAGCTTGGGCGGGAGTTGGGTGTGGGATGAGCAGTTCTTC.

V gene TRBV6-5 combines with J gene TRBJ1-1; weak D call: TRBD1 (6 bases). CDR3 length equals 15 residues. The germline V gene encodes CDR1 MNHEY and CDR2 SVGAGI. Trimming stripped 0 bases from V and 2 bases from J, with 10 bases between. The CDR3 sequence: CASSYSRQVNTEAFF. The CDR3 bases are TGTGCCAGCAGTTACTCGCGACAGGTCAACACTGAAGCTTTCTTT.

The chain couples TRBV29-1 to TRBJ2-7, with 7 nucleotides matching TRBD1. The J segment lost 2 bases and the V segment lost 4 bases, leaving 8 bases of the junction unmatched. Germline-derived CDR1 and CDR2 are SQVTM and ANQGSEA. The CDR3 is 14 amino acids. The CDR3 here is CSVVRTGYPYEQYF. The CDR3 DNA reads TGCAGCGTTGTGAGGACAGGCTATCCCTACGAGCAGTACTTC.

The chain combines TRBV5-1 with TRBJ2-3; no definite D call. The germline V gene has CDR1 SGHRS and CDR2 YFSETQ. The CDR3 runs to 12 residues. V lost 4 bases and J lost 7, with 10 bases in between. In DNA, the CDR3 is TGCGCCAGCAGCGCGTGGGAAAATACGCAGTATTTT. Translation: CASSAWENTQYF. The complete variable domain, with remaining parts taken from reference TRBV5-1 and TRBJ2-3, reads KAGVTQTPRYLIKTRGQQVTLSCSPISGHRSVSWYQQTPGQGLQFLFEYFSETQRNKGNFPGRFSGRQFSNSRSEMNVSTLELGDSALYLCASSAWENTQYFGPGTRLTVL.

The chain joins TRBV7-9 to TRBJ1-4; D is undetermined. CDR3 length: 12 amino acids. Germline CDR1 SEHNR, CDR2 FQNEAQ (reference sequence). V lost 1 base and J lost 8, with 5 bases in between. CDR3 DNA sequence: TGTGCCAGCAGCTTAGAAGAGGAAAAACTGTTTTTT. As protein: CASSLEEEKLFF.

This sequence joins TRBV7-7 and TRBJ2-5, with 8 positions matching TRBD1. From germline, CDR1 is SSHAT and CDR2 FNYEAQ (reference sequence). This CDR3 is built from 19 residues. The V and J ends lost 1 base and 3 bases, in that order; junction bases with no gene match: 16. Here the CDR3 DNA reads TGTGCCAGCAGCTTAGGATTCGCCAGGGGGCCACTAACAGAAGAGACCCAGTACTTC. This sequence encodes CASSLGFARGPLTEETQYF.

The gene calls are TRBV11-2 and TRBJ2-1, with 9 positions matching TRBD2. The junction had 10 bases not matched to a gene; V was cut back by 4 bases and J by 3 bases. The CDR3 totals 17 residues. The germline V gene has CDR1 SGHAT and CDR2 FQNNGV. The DNA for the CDR3 is TGTGCCAGCAGCTACAGCGGGAGGACCCCTCGCTACAATGAGCAGTTCTTC. Protein: CASSYSGRTPRYNEQFF.

The chain is built from TRBV28 and TRBJ1-4, with D hard to call. This CDR3 region has 15 residues. Per germline, CDR1 MDHEN and CDR2 SYDVKM. Trimming stripped 6 bases from V and 4 bases from J, with 15 bases between. This CDR3 is CASSQMAGSNEKLFF. Here the CDR3 DNA reads TGTGCCAGCAGCCAAATGGCAGGAAGTAATGAAAAACTGTTTTTT.

The V and J genes are TRBV19 and TRBJ1-2, with TRBD1 identical over 7 bases. Germline CDR1 reads LNHDA; CDR2 reads SQIVND (reference sequence). This CDR3 contains 12 residues. The V and J ends lost 4 bases and 4 bases, in that order; junction bases with no gene match: 0. The DNA for the CDR3 is TGTGCCAGTAGTAGGGACAGCTATGGCTACACCTTC. Translating it yields CASSRDSYGYTF.

This chain connects TRBV5-1 to TRBJ1-2, with 9 bases aligning to TRBD1. CDR1 and CDR2 from the germline V gene are SGHRS and YFSETQ. The J segment lost 7 bases and the V segment lost 2 bases, leaving 15 bases of the junction unmatched. The CDR3 spans 17 residues. CDR3 amino acids: CASSLGDRALVRRGYTF. The CDR3 DNA reads TGCGCCAGCAGCTTAGGGGACAGGGCATTAGTACGGCGTGGCTACACCTTC. Full variable domain (rest looked up from reference TRBV5-1 and TRBJ1-2): KAGVTQTPRYLIKTRGQQVTLSCSPISGHRSVSWYQQTPGQGLQFLFEYFSETQRNKGNFPGRFSGRQFSNSRSEMNVSTLELGDSALYLCASSLGDRALVRRGYTFGSGTRLTVV.

J is TRBJ2-5 and V is TRBV30; D is unresolved. The closer fit of TRBJ2-7 to the DNA end suggests the J call may be wrong. The CDR3 loop spans 12 amino acids. CDR1 is GTSNPN, CDR2 SVGIG, per germline (reference sequence). DNA for the CDR3: TGTGCCTCACGGGTAGACTCCTACGAGCAGTACTTC. Encoded protein: CASRVDSYEQYF.

Here the CDR3 reads CASSSIAQYF. Here the CDR3 DNA reads TGTGCCAGCAGCTCTATTGCGCAGTATTTT. This chain uses TRBV11-2 with TRBJ2-3, with D unclear. The CDR3 is 10 amino acids. V was shortened by 4 bases and J by 10 bases, with 6 bases between the two germline ends. CDR1 and CDR2 (germline): SGHAT, FQNNGV.

The chain couples TRBV5-6 to TRBJ1-5; D remains ambiguous. The CDR3 length is 15 residues. Per germline, CDR1 SGHDT and CDR2 YYEEEE. Trimming pared 0 bases from V and 0 bases from J, leaving 7 bases between. This CDR3 reads CASSLEGYSNQPQHF. The CDR3 coding sequence is TGTGCCAGCAGCTTGGAAGGATATAGCAATCAGCCCCAGCATTTT.

This clone has just one count. The chain employs TRBV7-6 and TRBJ2-2; 7 bases match TRBD1. Germline loops: CDR1 SGHVS, CDR2 FNYEAQ. The CDR3 totals 15 residues. The J segment lost 3 bases and the V segment lost 5 bases, leaving 6 bases of the junction unmatched. In DNA form, the CDR3 reads TGTGCCAGCAGCCGAGAAACAGGGGACACCGGGGAGCTGTTTTTT. Translation gives CASSRETGDTGELFF.

V usage is TRBV30 and J usage is TRBJ2-1, with 8 bases fitting TRBD2. V was clipped by 2 bases and J by 8 bases; unmatched bases: 5. CDR3 size: 13 residues. From germline, CDR1 is GTSNPN and CDR2 SVGIG (reference sequence). CDR3 residues: CAWSRTSWDEQFF. The CDR3, as DNA: TGTGCCTGGAGTCGGACTAGCTGGGATGAGCAGTTCTTC.

This chain links TRBV30 with TRBJ1-5; a weak D match, TRBD1 (5 bases). Trimming removed 5 bases at V and 0 bases at J, with 8 bases between. Germline CDR1 reads GTSNPN; CDR2 reads SVGIG (reference sequence). CDR3 length: 13 residues. CDR3 amino acids: CAWGHLSNQPQHF. The CDR3 DNA is TGTGCCTGGGGACACCTTAGCAATCAGCCCCAGCATTTT.

The chain couples TRBV5-5 to TRBJ2-3; D may be TRBD2 (5 bases). Germline CDR1 and CDR2: SGHKS and YYEKEE (reference sequence). Trimming shortened V by 0 bases and J by 6 bases, and 14 bases separated the two germline ends. The CDR3 loop spans 15 amino acids. The CDR3 loop reads CASSLVGLIGDTQYF. CDR3 in DNA: TGTGCCAGCAGCTTGGTAGGACTCATCGGGGATACGCAGTATTTT. Using reference TRBV5-5 and TRBJ2-3 for the parts outside the CDR3, the full variable domain is DAGVTQSPTHLIKTRGQQVTLRCSPISGHKSVSWYQQVLGQGPQFIFQYYEKEERGRGNFPDRFSARQFPNYSSELNVNALLLGDSALYLCASSLVGLIGDTQYFGPGTRLTVL.

The genes are TRBV18 and TRBJ1-2, with a tentative D call TRBD1 (6 bases). Germline-derived CDR1 and CDR2 are KGHSH and LQKENI. The V end was cut by 5 bases, the J end by 5 bases, with 18 bases between. The CDR3 extends over 15 amino acids. The DNA of the CDR3 is TGTGCCAGCTCAATTTACAGGGAGCCCCTTTATGGCTACACCTTC. It specifies CASSIYREPLYGYTF.

The gene calls are TRBV28 and TRBJ2-7; D possibly matches TRBD1 or TRBD2 (5 bases each). The CDR3 spans 14 residues. V lost 1 base and J lost 2, with 9 bases in between. Germline values: CDR1 MDHEN, CDR2 SYDVKM. The CDR3, as DNA: TGTGCCAGCAGTTTATTCGGGGCTGCCTACGAGCAGTACTTC. It yields the protein CASSLFGAAYEQYF.

In this sample, this clone turned up a few times. The rearrangement uses TRBV29-1 and TRBJ2-5; weak D call: TRBD2 (5 bases). The CDR3 length is 11 residues. The germline gives CDR1 SQVTM, CDR2 ANQGSEA. The V gene lost 6 bases and the J gene lost 4 bases, with 9 bases spanning the gap. In nucleotides, the CDR3 is TGCAGCGTCAACGAGGGAGAGACCCAGTACTTC. Amino acid sequence: CSVNEGETQYF.

The V gene is TRBV5-6, the J gene TRBJ2-2, with a possible D match to TRBD1 (6 bases). V shed 2 bases and J shed 4 bases, with 9 bases lying between them. Germline V gene lookup returns CDR1 SGHDT and CDR2 YYEEEE. The CDR3 sequence is 14 residues long. The CDR3 loop reads CASSFTGITGELFF. DNA of the CDR3: TGTGCCAGCAGCTTTACAGGGATCACCGGGGAGCTGTTTTTT.